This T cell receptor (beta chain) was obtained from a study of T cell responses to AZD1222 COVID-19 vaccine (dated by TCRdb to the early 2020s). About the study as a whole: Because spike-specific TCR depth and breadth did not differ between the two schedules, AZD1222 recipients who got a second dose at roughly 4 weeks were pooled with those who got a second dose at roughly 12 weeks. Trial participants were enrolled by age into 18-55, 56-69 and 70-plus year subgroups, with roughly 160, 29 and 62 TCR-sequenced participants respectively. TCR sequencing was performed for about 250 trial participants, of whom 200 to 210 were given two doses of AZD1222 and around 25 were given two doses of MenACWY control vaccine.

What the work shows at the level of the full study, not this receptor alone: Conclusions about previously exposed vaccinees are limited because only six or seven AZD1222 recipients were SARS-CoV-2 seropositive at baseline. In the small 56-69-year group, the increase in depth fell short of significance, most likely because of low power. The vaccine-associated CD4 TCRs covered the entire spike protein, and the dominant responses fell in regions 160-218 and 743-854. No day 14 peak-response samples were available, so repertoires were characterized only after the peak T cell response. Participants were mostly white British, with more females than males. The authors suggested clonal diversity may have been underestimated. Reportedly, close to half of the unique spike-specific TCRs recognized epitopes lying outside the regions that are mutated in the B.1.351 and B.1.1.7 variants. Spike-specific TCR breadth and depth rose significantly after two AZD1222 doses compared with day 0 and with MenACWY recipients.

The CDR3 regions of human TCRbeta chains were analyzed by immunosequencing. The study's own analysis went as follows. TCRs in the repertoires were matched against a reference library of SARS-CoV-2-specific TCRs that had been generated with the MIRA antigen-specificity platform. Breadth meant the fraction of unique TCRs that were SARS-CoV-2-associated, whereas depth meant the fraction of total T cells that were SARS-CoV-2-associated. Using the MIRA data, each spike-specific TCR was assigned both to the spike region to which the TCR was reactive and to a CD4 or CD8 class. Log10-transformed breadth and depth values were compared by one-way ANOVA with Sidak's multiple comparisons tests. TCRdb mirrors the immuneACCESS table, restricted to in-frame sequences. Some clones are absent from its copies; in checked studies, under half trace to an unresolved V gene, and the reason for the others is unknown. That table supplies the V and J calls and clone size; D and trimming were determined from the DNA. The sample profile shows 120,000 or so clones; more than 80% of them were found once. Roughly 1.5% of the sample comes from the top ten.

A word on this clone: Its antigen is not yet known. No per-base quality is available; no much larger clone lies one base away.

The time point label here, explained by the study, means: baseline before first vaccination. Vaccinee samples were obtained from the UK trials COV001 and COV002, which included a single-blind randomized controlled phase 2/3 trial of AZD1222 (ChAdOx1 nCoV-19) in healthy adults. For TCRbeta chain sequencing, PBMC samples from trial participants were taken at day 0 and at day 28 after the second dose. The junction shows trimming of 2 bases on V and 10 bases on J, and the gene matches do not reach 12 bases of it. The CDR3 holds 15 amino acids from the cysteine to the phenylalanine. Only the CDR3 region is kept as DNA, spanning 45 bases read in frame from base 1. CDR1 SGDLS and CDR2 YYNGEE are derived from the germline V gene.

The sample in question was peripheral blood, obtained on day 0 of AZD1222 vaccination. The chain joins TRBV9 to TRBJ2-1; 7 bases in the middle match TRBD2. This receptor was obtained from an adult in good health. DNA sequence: TGTGCCAGCAGCGTCCCCCCGCCGAGCGGGAACGAGCAGTTCTTC. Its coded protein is CASSVPPPSGNEQFF. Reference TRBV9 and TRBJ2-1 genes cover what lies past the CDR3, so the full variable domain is DSGVTQTPKHLITATGQRVTLRCSPRSGDLSVYWYQQSLDQGLQFLIQYYNGEERAKGNILERFSAQQFPDLHSELNLSSLELGDSALYFCASSVPPPSGNEQFFGPGTRLTVL.